The 22 T cell receptor beta chains in this list originate from one sample, sequenced in a study of T cells in Graves' hyperthyroidism and ophthalmopathy. RNA transcripts served as the template for amplifying TCR beta CDR3 regions. HTBI primers drove first-round RT-PCR of the TCR CDR3. TCRdb independently ran MiXCR on the multiplex PCR reads; one entry per CDR3 protein. Of around 260,000 distinct CDR3 sequences in the sample, 25% were seen once. The specimen sequenced was blood. The receptors stem from a man between 35 and 55 years old with Graves' hyperthyroidism that later progressed to Graves' ophthalmopathy.

This clonotype was seen many times. The V gene is TRBV6-5, the J gene TRBJ1-5; D might be TRBD1 (5 bases). Germline V gene sequence: CDR1 MNHEY, CDR2 SVGAGI. Trimming shortened V by 5 bases and J by 0 bases, and 11 bases separated the two germline ends. The CDR3 sequence is 15 residues long. CDR3 in amino acids: CASSQTANSNQPQHF. The CDR3 region has the DNA TGTGCCAGCAGTCAGACAGCTAATAGCAATCAGCCCCAGCATTTT.

This clonotype occurred many times. The rearrangement joins TRBV6-1 to TRBJ2-6; the match to TRBD2 covers 7 bases. CDR3 length: 14 residues. V lost 6 bases and J lost 15; bases outside the gene matches: 14. CDR1 is MNHNS and CDR2 is SASEGT in the germline V gene. CDR3 region: CASRGGRAALDLTF. DNA of the CDR3: TGTGCCAGCAGAGGAGGGAGGGCGGCCTTGGACCTGACTTTC.

This clonotype has at least ten counts. The chain employs TRBV7-2 and TRBJ2-5; D not certain. V lost 5 bases, J lost 1 base, and 11 bases lay in between. CDR3 length: 14 residues. Germline-derived CDR1 and CDR2 are SGHTA and FQGNSA. For the CDR3, the DNA is TGTGCCAGCAGCGCCTCCGGCCCCCAAGAGACCCAGTACTTC. Its translation is CASSASGPQETQYF.

The genes are TRBV11-2 and TRBJ2-5, with D unclear. The CDR3 covers 15 residues. Between the trimmed V and J ends, which lost 3 bases and 5 bases, there was a span of 16 bases. Per germline, CDR1 SGHAT and CDR2 FQNNGV. CDR3 residues: CASSFRELPGETQYF. The CDR3 region has the DNA TGTGCCAGCAGCTTTAGAGAGTTACCTGGGGAGACCCAGTACTTC.

The sample holds many counts of this clonotype. The gene calls are TRBV6-5 and TRBJ2-7; unclear D gene. Trimming shortened V by 0 bases and J by 4 bases, and 10 bases separated the two germline ends. The CDR3 contains 14 residues. The germline CDR1 and CDR2 sequences are MNHEY and SVGAGI. The DNA of the CDR3 is TGTGCCAGCAGTTACTCGGTCCCAAGATACGAGCAGTACTTC. This codes for CASSYSVPRYEQYF.

This clonotype was seen once. The J gene is TRBJ2-5, the V gene TRBV7-2; 10 bases map to TRBD2. Trimming at V came to 5 bases and at J to 7 bases, leaving 10 bases not matched to a gene. CDR1 and CDR2 from the germline V gene are SGHTA and FQGNSA. The CDR3 is 15 residues long. In DNA form, the CDR3 reads TGTGCCAGCAGCCCAGAGCGGGAGGGCCGTGTGACCCAGTACTTC. It translates to CASSPEREGRVTQYF.

This clonotype occurred many times. The chain has TRBV30 and TRBJ1-1; D is ambiguous. This CDR3 has 13 amino acids. Germline V gene data show CDR1 as GTSNPN and CDR2 as SVGIG (reference sequence). Between the trimmed V and J ends, which lost 5 bases and 1 base, there was a span of 11 bases. The CDR3 is CAWYREGNTEAFF. CDR3 bases: TGTGCCTGGTACCGGGAGGGGAACACTGAAGCTTTCTTT.

The chain has TRBV12-3 or TRBV12-4 and TRBJ2-5; D is unclear. Deletions cut 3 bases from V and 1 base from J, with 9 bases between. The CDR3 spans 14 residues. DNA of the CDR3: TGTGCCAGCAGTTTCCGGACGGGCCAAGAGACCCAGTACTTC. Protein product: CASSFRTGQETQYF.

A single count supports this clonotype. The chain recombines TRBV5-1 with TRBJ2-7, with D uncertain. The length of the CDR3 is 14 residues. Trimming removed 0 bases from V and 1 base from J, with 8 bases in between. CDR1 SGHRS and CDR2 YFSETQ come from the germline V gene. CDR3 region: CASSLEWRSYEQYF. The DNA of the CDR3 is TGCGCCAGCAGCTTGGAGTGGCGGTCCTACGAGCAGTACTTC.

This clonotype showed up many times. The J gene is TRBJ2-2, the V gene TRBV6-5, with 10 bases lining up with TRBD1. V lost 1 base to trimming and J lost 6 bases; unmatched junction nucleotides: 8. Looked up from germline, CDR1 is MNHEY and CDR2 is SVGAGI. CDR3 length equals 17 residues. CDR3 coding DNA: TGTGCCAGCAGTTACTACGTCCCGGGACAGGGGCCCGGGGAGCTGTTTTTT. Its protein is CASSYYVPGQGPGELFF.

This clonotype was observed a handful of times. The chain has TRBV19 and TRBJ1-2; 8 nucleotides align to TRBD1. CDR1 and CDR2 (germline): LNHDA, SQIVND (reference sequence). The CDR3 has 13 amino acids. V lost 10 bases and J lost 4; bases outside the gene matches: 8. CDR3 coding DNA: TGTGCCACTTGGACAGGGTTTTTCTATGGCTACACCTTC. Protein sequence: CATWTGFFYGYTF.

This clonotype was counted at least ten times. The CDR3 nucleotides read TGTGCCAGCAGGAGACAGGGGATCGGGGAGCTGTTTTTT. Protein product: CASRRQGIGELFF. This rearrangement joins TRBV12-3 or TRBV12-4 to TRBJ2-2, with 8 bases that match TRBD1. The CDR3 length is 13 residues. Losses at the gene ends were 6 bases for V and 7 bases for J; bases not matched to a gene: 4.

This clonotype was seen at least ten times. This rearrangement joins TRBV2 to TRBJ1-1; D is ambiguous. The CDR3 is 12 amino acids. Germline loops: CDR1 SNHLY, CDR2 FYNNEI. Between the trimmed V and J ends, which lost 4 bases and 5 bases, there was a span of 8 bases. CDR3 nucleotide sequence: TGTGCCAGCAGTGTGGTCGAGACTGAAGCTTTCTTT. Residues: CASSVVETEAFF.

This clonotype was counted many times. V usage is TRBV4-2 and J usage is TRBJ2-6; D is undetermined. Trimming stripped 4 bases from V and 2 bases from J, with 6 bases between. Germline CDR1 LGHNA, CDR2 YNFKEQ. This CDR3 spans 14 amino acids. Here the CDR3 reads CASSRETGANVLTF. DNA for the CDR3: TGTGCCAGCAGCCGAGAGACTGGGGCCAACGTCCTGACTTTC.

The chain combines TRBV11-1 with TRBJ2-2; D is uncertain. Trimming removed 1 base at V and 4 bases at J, with 7 bases between. This CDR3 spans 14 amino acids. Per germline, CDR1 SGHAT and CDR2 FQDESV (reference sequence). The CDR3 DNA reads TGTGCCAGCAGCTTAGGTCCCCGCACCGGGGAGCTGTTTTTT. It is translated as CASSLGPRTGELFF.

This clonotype was found many times. The V and J genes are TRBV12-3 or TRBV12-4 and TRBJ2-7; unclear D gene. V dropped 6 bases and J dropped 6 bases, with 21 bases sitting between them. The CDR3 runs to 15 residues. The CDR3 DNA follows: TGTGCCAGCAGCCCCGGGTCAACGTGGGTCGGCGAGCAGTACTTC. It yields the protein CASSPGSTWVGEQYF.

The rearrangement joins TRBV12-3 or TRBV12-4 to TRBJ2-2; tentatively, D is TRBD2 (7 bases). V lost 8 bases and J 3 bases, leaving 22 bases between the germline ends. The length of the CDR3 is 17 residues. For the CDR3, the DNA is TGTGCCAGCGCCGGGCGGGGGCCGGGAGGTCACACCGGGGAGCTGTTTTTT. It translates to CASAGRGPGGHTGELFF.

This clonotype was observed many times. The V gene is TRBV20-1, the J gene TRBJ2-7, with D uncertain. This CDR3 comprises 15 residues. Germline V CDR1 and CDR2: DFQATT, SNEGSKA (reference sequence). V was cut by 0 bases and J by 3 bases, with 15 bases left in between. The CDR3 loop is CSARDLTAVNYEQYF. CDR3 sequence (DNA): TGCAGTGCTAGAGATTTAACGGCCGTTAACTACGAGCAGTACTTC.

This clonotype was seen many times. The V and J genes are TRBV4-2 and TRBJ2-3; 7 nucleotides match TRBD2. With 4 bases clipped from V and 0 bases from J, the junction kept 10 bases outside the gene matches. Germline V lookup: CDR1 LGHNA, CDR2 YNFKEQ. The CDR3 runs to 17 residues. The CDR3, as DNA: TGTGCCAGCAGCCGATACACGGGGGGACCTAGCACAGATACGCAGTATTTT. Encoded protein: CASSRYTGGPSTDTQYF.

This clonotype was detected ten times or more. The V and J genes are TRBV20-1 and TRBJ2-7; D might be TRBD1 or TRBD2, each matching 5 bases. The CDR3 is made up of 13 amino acids. Germline CDR1 DFQATT, CDR2 SNEGSKA (reference sequence). V was cut by 3 bases and J by 6 bases, with 15 bases left in between. The CDR3 DNA reads as TGCAGTGCTAGCGGGACCCCTCTCCTCGAGCAGTACTTC. Its protein is CSASGTPLLEQYF.

This clonotype was observed many times. Sequence at one end of the junction differs from germline and may be a read error. This chain uses TRBV7-2 with TRBJ2-2, with 11 bases identical to TRBD2. CDR1 is SGHTA, CDR2 FQGNSA, per germline. The CDR3 contains 16 residues. CDR3 in DNA: TGTGCCAGCAGCCTAGCGGGAGGAATGGGGACCGGGGAGCTGTTTTTT. This codes for CASSLAGGMGTGELFF.

This clonotype was found many times. The J gene is TRBJ1-2, the V gene TRBV12-3 or TRBV12-4; D may be TRBD1 (5 bases). Between the trimmed V and J ends, which lost 3 bases and 6 bases, there was a span of 11 bases. The CDR3 spans 13 residues. The CDR3 protein is CASSFEGIHGYTF. Here the CDR3 DNA reads TGTGCCAGCAGTTTTGAGGGGATTCATGGCTACACCTTC.